The clone carrying this T cell receptor (beta chain) came up a few times. As yet, its antigen is unknown. Produced via immunoSEQ multiplex PCR; TCRdb's table is partial and in-frame only. The sample contains approximately 80,000 clones, over 65% of which appear only once. The sample originates from a study of radiotherapy plus CTLA-4 blockade in lung cancer. Study-wide results and limits: The study found tumor-derived TCR clones expanded in blood after radiotherapy plus ipilimumab. According to reports, early shifts in blood T cell clones, alongside interferon-beta, forecast response most accurately.

This CDR3 is 13 amino acids long. Per germline, CDR1 SNHLY and CDR2 FYNNEI. Trimming took 6 bases from V and 7 from J, leaving 12 bases between them. The TCR was taken from a human donor with non-small cell lung cancer whose response to radiotherapy plus ipilimumab could not be evaluated. The specimen comprised peripheral blood, sampled from a patient treated with radiotherapy plus ipilimumab. The rearrangement links TRBV2 to TRBJ1-4; D is perhaps TRBD1 (5 bases). The CDR3, as DNA: TGTGCCAGCAGAGGGGAGGAGGGTGAAAAACTGTTTTTT. As protein: CASRGEEGEKLFF.